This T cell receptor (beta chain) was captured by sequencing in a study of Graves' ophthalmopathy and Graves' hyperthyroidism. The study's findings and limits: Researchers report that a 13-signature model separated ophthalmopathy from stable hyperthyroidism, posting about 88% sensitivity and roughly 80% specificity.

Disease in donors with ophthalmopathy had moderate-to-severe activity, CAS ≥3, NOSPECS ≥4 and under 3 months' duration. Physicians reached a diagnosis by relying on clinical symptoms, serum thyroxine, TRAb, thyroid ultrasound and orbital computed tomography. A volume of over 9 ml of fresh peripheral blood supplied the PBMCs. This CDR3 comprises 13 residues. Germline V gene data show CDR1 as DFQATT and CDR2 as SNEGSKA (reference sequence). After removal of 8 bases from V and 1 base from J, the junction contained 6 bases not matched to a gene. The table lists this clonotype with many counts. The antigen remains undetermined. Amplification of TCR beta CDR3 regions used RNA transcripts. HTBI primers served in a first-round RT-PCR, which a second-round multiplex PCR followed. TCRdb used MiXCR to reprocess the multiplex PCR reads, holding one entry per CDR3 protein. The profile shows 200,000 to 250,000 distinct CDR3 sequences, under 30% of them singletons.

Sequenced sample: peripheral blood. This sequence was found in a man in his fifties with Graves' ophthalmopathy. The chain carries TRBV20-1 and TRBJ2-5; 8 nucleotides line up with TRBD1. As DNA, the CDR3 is TGCAGTCTTGAAGGACAGGGCCAAGAGACCCAGTACTTC. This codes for CSLEGQGQETQYF.